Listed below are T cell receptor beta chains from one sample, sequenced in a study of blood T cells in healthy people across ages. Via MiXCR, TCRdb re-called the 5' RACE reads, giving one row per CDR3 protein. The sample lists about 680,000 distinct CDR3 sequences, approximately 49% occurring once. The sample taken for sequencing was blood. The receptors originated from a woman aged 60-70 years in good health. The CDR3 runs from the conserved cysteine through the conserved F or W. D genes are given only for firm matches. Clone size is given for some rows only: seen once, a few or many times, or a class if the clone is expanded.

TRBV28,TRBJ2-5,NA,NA,TGTGCCAGCAGTTTAAACCCGGACTTGACCCAGTACTTC,CASSLNPDLTQYF
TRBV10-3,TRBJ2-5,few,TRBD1,TGTGCCATCGGAGGCGGGACAGGGGGGTTAAAGACCCAGTACTTC,CAIGGGTGGLKTQYF
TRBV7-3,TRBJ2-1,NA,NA,TGTGCCAGCACCCTAGGGGGGTCCTACAATGAGCAGTTCTTC,CASTLGGSYNEQFF
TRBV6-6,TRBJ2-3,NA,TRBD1,TGTGCCAGCAGTTACCCTTCACTGGACAGGAACACAGATACGCAGTATTTT,CASSYPSLDRNTDTQYF
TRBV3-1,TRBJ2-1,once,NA,TGTGCCAGCAGCCAAGATCGACTACCTGGCAATGAGCAGTTCTTC,CASSQDRLPGNEQFF
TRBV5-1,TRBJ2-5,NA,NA,TGCGCCAGCAGCTTGGCACCTACCATGTTAAGGGAGACCCAGTACTTC,CASSLAPTMLRETQYF
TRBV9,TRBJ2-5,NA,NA,TGTGCCAGCAGCGTCCGCGAGTGGGGGCCGCAGTACTTC,CASSVREWGPQYF
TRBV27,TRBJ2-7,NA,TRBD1,TGTGCCAGCAGTATCGGACAGGGGCACTACGAGCAGTACTTC,CASSIGQGHYEQYF
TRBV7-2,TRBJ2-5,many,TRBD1,TGTGCCAGCAGCCCGGGACAGGGGGCGGATGAGACCCAGTACTTC,CASSPGQGADETQYF
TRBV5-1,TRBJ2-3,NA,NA,TGCGCCAGCAGCGGTGGGTCTGGCACAGATACGCAGTATTTT,CASSGGSGTDTQYF
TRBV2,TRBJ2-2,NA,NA,TGTGCCAGCAGTGCGGAGCGGTACAACACCGGGGAGCTGTTTTTT,CASSAERYNTGELFF
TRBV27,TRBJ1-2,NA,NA,TGTGCCAGCGGTCTTTGGGGGACTAACTATGGCTACACCTTC,CASGLWGTNYGYTF
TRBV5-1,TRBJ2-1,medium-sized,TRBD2,TGCGCCAGCAGCTTGGGATTCAGTGGGAGGGTTAAGACCAATGAGCAGTTCTTC,CASSLGFSGRVKTNEQFF
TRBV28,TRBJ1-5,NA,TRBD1,TGTGCCACCGGAGGGACAGCCGGGCAGCCCCAGCATTTT,CATGGTAGQPQHF
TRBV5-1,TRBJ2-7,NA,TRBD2,TGCGCCAGCAGCTTTGGACTAGCGGGAGTAAATTCCTACGAGCAGTACTTC,CASSFGLAGVNSYEQYF
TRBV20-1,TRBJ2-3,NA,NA,TGCAGCGACACTCTCGGTGGACGAGATACGCAGTATTTT,CSDTLGGRDTQYF
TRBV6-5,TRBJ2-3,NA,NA,TGTGCCAGCAGTTACAGGGTAGACCGCCCAGATACGCAGTATTTT,CASSYRVDRPDTQYF
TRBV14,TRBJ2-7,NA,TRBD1,TGTGCCAGCAGCTGCATTACAGGGGGGACCTACGAGCAGTACTTC,CASSCITGGTYEQYF
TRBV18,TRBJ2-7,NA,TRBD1,TGTGCCAGCTCACCCGCTGTGACAGGGTACGGCGAGCAGTACTTC,CASSPAVTGYGEQYF
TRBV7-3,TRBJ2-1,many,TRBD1,TGTGCCAGCAGCTATCAGACAGGGGCAACCTACAATGAGCAGTTCTTC,CASSYQTGATYNEQFF
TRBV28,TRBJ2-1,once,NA,TGTGCCAGCAGTTTAACTAGGAAGCAGTTCTTC,CASSLTRKQFF
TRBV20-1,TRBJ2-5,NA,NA,TGCAGTGCTAGACCCCGCAGGGGACGGGAGACCCAGTACTTC,CSARPRRGRETQYF
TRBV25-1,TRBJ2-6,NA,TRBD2,TGTGCCAGCAGAGGTGGGACTAGTCTCCCTGGGGCCAACGTCCTGACTTTC,CASRGGTSLPGANVLTF
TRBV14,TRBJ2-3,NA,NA,TGTGCCAGCAGGAGGGCTAGTCCCCAAGATACGCAGTATTTT,CASRRASPQDTQYF
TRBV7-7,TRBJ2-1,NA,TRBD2,TGTGCCAGCAGCGCGACTAGCGGAGGTGGGGAGCAGTTCTTC,CASSATSGGGEQFF
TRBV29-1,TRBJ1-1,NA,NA,TGCAGCGTTGAAGGGGGGCTTGCGAACACTGAAGCTTTCTTT,CSVEGGLANTEAFF
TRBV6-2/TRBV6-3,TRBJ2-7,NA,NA,TGTGCCAGCAGTCCAATCGGGAATCGGCGGGGCTACGAGCAGTACTTC,CASSPIGNRRGYEQYF
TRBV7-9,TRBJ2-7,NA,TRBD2,TGTGCCACACGACTAGCGGGTTGGGACGAGCAGTACTTC,CATRLAGWDEQYF
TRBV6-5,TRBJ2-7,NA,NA,TGTGCCAGCAGCCCGGCTAGAAACGAGCAGTACTTC,CASSPARNEQYF
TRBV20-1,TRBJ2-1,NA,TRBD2,TGCAGTGCCGGGGGACTAGGGGGAGCGGAGCAGTTCTTC,CSAGGLGGAEQFF
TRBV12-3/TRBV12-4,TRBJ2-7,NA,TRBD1,TGTGCCAGCAGTCAAGGGGGACAGGGGAGCTACGAGCAGTACTTC,CASSQGGQGSYEQYF
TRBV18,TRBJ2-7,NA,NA,TGTACCAGCTCACCAGACAGCTACGAGCAGTACTTC,CTSSPDSYEQYF
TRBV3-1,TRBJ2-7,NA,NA,TGTGCCAGCAGCCATTTGGGAGGGGGCTCCTACGAGCAGTACTTC,CASSHLGGGSYEQYF
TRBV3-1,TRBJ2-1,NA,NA,TGTGCCAGCAGCCAAGTGTTCAATGAGCAGTTCTTC,CASSQVFNEQFF
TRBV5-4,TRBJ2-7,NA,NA,TGTGCCAGCAGCTTTACAGGGCCCTCAACCTACGAGCAGTACTTC,CASSFTGPSTYEQYF
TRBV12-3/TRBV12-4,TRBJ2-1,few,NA,TGTGCCAGCAGTTTGTTCGATGAGCAGTTCTTC,CASSLFDEQFF